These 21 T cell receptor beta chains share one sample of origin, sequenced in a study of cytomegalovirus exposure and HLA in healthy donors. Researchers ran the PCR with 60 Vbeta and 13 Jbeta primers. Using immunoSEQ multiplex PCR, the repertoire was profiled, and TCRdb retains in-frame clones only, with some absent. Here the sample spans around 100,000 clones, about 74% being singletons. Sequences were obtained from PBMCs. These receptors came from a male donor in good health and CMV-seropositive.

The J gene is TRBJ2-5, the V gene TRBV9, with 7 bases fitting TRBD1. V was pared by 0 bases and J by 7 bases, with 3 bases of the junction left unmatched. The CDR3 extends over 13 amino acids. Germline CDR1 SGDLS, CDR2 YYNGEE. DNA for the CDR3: TGTGCCAGCAGCGTAGAAGGGGGCGGGACCCAGTACTTC. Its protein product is CASSVEGGGTQYF.

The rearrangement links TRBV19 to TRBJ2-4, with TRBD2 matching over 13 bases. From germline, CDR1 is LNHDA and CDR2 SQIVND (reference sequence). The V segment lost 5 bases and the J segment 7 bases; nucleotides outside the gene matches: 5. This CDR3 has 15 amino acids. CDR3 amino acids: CASSAGLAGVNIQYF. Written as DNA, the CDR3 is TGTGCCAGTAGTGCAGGACTAGCGGGAGTGAACATTCAGTACTTC.

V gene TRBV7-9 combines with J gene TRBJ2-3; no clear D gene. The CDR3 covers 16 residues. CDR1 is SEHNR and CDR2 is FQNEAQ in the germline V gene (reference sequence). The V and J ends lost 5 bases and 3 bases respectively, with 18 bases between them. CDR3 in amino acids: CASSRSRVARTDTQYF. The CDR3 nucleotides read TGTGCCAGCAGCCGAAGTCGGGTAGCTAGAACAGATACGCAGTATTTT.

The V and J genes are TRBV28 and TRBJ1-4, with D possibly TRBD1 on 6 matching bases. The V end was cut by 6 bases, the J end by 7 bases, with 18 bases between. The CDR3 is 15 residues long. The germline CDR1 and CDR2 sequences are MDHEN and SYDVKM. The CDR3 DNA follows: TGTGCCAGCAGCCAAGGGGGAGGGGGAGGTGAAAAACTGTTTTTT. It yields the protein CASSQGGGGGEKLFF.

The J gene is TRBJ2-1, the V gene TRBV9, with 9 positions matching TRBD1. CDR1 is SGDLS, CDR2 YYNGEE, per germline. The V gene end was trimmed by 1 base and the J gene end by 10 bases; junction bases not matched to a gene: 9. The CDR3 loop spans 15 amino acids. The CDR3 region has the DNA TGTGCCAGCAGCGTAATACAGGGGGCTTCTGGGGAGCAGTTCTTC. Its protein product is CASSVIQGASGEQFF. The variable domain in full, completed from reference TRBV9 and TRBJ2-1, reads DSGVTQTPKHLITATGQRVTLRCSPRSGDLSVYWYQQSLDQGLQFLIQYYNGEERAKGNILERFSAQQFPDLHSELNLSSLELGDSALYFCASSVIQGASGEQFFGPGTRLTVL.

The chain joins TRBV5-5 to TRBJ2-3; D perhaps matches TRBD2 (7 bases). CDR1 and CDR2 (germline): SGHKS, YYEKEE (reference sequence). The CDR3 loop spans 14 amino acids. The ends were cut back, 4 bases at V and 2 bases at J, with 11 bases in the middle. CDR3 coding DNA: TGTGCCAGCAGCGGGGGGGCGTACACAGATACGCAGTATTTT. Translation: CASSGGAYTDTQYF.

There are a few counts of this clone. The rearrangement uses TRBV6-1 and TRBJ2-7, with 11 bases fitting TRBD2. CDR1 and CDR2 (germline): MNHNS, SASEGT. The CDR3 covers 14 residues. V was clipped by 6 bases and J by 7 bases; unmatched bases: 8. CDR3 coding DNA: TGTGCCAGCAGCCTACTAGCGGGAGATGGGGAGCAGTACTTC. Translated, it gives CASSLLAGDGEQYF.

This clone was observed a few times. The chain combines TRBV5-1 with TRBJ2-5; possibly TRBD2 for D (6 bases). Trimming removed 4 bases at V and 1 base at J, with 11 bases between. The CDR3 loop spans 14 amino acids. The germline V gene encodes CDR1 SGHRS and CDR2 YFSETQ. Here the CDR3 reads CASSAIGGQETQYF. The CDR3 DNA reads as TGCGCCAGCAGCGCTATCGGGGGCCAAGAGACCCAGTACTTC.

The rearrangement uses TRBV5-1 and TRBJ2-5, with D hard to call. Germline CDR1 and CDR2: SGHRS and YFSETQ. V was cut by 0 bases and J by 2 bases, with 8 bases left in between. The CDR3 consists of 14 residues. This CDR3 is CASSLGGYQETQYF. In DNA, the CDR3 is TGCGCCAGCAGCTTGGGAGGTTATCAAGAGACCCAGTACTTC.

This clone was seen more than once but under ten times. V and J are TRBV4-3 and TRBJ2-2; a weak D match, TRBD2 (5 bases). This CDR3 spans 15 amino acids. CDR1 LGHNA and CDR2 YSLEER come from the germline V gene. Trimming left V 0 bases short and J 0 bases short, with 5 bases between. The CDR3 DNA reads TGCGCCAGCAGCCAAGACGGGACGAACACCGGGGAGCTGTTTTTT. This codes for CASSQDGTNTGELFF.

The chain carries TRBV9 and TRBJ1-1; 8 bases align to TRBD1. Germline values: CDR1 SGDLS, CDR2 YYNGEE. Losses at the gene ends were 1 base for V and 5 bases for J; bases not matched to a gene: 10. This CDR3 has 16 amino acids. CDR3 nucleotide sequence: TGTGCCAGCAGCGTATTACCCCAGGGGGCAGGAACTGAAGCTTTCTTT. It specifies CASSVLPQGAGTEAFF. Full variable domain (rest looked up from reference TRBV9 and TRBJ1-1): DSGVTQTPKHLITATGQRVTLRCSPRSGDLSVYWYQQSLDQGLQFLIQYYNGEERAKGNILERFSAQQFPDLHSELNLSSLELGDSALYFCASSVLPQGAGTEAFFGQGTRLTVV.

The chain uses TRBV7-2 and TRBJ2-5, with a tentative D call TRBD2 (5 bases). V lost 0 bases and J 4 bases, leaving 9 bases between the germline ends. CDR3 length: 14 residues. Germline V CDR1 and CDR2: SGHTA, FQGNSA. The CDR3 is CASSLAGVTETQYF. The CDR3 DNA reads TGTGCCAGCAGCTTAGCGGGAGTTACAGAGACCCAGTACTTC. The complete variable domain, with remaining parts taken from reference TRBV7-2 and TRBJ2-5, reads GAGVSQSPSNKVTEKGKDVELRCDPISGHTALYWYRQSLGQGLEFLIYFQGNSAPDKSGLPSDRFSAERTGGSVSTLTIQRTQQEDSAVYLCASSLAGVTETQYFGPGTRLLVL.

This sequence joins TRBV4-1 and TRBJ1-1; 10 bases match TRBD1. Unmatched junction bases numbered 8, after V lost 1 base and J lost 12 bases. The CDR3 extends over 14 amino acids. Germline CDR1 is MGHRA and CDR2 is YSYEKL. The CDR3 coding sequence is TGCGCCAGCAGCCAAGCATCCGGGACAGGGGCTACTTTCTTT. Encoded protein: CASSQASGTGATFF.

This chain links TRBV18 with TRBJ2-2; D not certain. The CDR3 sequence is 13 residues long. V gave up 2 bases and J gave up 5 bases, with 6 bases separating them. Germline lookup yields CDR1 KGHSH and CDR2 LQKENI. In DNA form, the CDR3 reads TGTGCCAGCTCACCAGACAATACCGGGGAGCTGTTTTTT. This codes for CASSPDNTGELFF. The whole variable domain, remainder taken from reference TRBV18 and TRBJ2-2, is NAGVMQNPRHLVRRRGQEARLRCSPMKGHSHVYWYRQLPEEGLKFMVYLQKENIIDESGMPKERFSAEFPKEGPSILRIQQVVRGDSAAYFCASSPDNTGELFFGEGSRLTVL.

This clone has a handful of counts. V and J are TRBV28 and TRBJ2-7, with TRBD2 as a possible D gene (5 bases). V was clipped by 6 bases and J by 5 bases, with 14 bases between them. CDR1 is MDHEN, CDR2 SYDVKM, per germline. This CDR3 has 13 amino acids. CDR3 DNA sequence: TGTGCCAGCAGCCGGAGGTGGACCCACGAGCAGTACTTC. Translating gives CASSRRWTHEQYF.

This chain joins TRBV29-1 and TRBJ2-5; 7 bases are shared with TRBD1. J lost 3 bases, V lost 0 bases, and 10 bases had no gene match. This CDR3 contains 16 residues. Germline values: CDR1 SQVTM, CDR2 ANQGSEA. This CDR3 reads CSVEERQGKGKETQYF. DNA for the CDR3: TGCAGCGTTGAAGAACGACAGGGAAAGGGGAAAGAGACCCAGTACTTC.

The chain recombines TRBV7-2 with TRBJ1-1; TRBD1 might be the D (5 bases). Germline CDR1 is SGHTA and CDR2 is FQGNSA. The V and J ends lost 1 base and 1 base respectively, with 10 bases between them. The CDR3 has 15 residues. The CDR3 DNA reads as TGTGCCAGCAGCTTAGTGGCCAGGGCGAACACTGAAGCTTTCTTT. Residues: CASSLVARANTEAFF.

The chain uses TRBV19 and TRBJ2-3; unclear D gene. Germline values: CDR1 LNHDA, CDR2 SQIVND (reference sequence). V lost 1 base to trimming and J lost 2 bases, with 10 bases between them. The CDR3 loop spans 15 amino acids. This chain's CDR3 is CASSIASRSTDTQYF. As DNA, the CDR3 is TGTGCCAGTAGTATAGCTTCGAGGTCCACAGATACGCAGTATTTT.

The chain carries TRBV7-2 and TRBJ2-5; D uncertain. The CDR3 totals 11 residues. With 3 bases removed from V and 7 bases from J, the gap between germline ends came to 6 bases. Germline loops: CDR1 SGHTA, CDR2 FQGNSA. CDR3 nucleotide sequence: TGTGCCAGCAGCTTTGGGCTGACCCAGTACTTC. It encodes CASSFGLTQYF.

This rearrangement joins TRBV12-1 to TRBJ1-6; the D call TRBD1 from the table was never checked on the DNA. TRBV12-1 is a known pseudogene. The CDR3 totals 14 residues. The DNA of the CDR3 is TGTGCCAGCAGCTCGGACAGGGTATTAGCAACCCTCCACTTT. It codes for CASSSDRVLATLHF.

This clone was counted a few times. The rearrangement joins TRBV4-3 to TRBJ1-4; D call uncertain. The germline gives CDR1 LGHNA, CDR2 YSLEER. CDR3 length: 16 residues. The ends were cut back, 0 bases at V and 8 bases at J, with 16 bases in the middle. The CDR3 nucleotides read TGCGCCAGCAGCCAAGATCCCGCCAACCCAGGAGAAAAACTGTTTTTT. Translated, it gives CASSQDPANPGEKLFF.